The rows below give T cell receptor beta chains drawn from one sample of a study of cytomegalovirus exposure and HLA in healthy donors. Clones were sequenced by immunoSEQ multiplex PCR, and TCRdb holds only the in-frame ones, with some missing. The repertoire holds 55,000 to 70,000 clones, with 80% as singletons. The sequencing sample was made of PBMCs. Receptors were obtained from a woman aged 40 to 50 in good health and CMV-seronegative. The CDR3 runs from the conserved cysteine through the conserved F or W. A D gene is named only where the DNA matches it firmly.

16	TRBJ2-1	NA	TRBV7-8	CASSLAGRGSYNEQFF
17	TRBJ2-7	TRBD2	TRBV5-1	CASSWGTSGRVGYEQYF
13	TRBJ2-2	NA	TRBV29-1	CSVVDRNTGELFF
14	TRBJ1-2	TRBD1	TRBV28	CASSRGQGLYGYTF
16	TRBJ2-1	NA	TRBV4-3	CASSQDRTGTYNEQFF
12	TRBJ1-1	NA	TRBV5-6	CASSSLDYRAFF
15	TRBJ2-7	TRBD2	TRBV7-9	CASSKLAGGAYEQYF
14	TRBJ1-2	NA	TRBV21-1	CASSKAQQGDGYTF
13	TRBJ2-4	NA	TRBV19	CASSIKEGNIQYF
13	TRBJ2-7	NA	TRBV11-3	CASSTGQGYEQYF
14	TRBJ2-2	NA	TRBV27	CASSLSSETGELFF
16	TRBJ1-1	NA	TRBV18	CASSPHGWGLGTEAFF
13	TRBJ1-6	NA	TRBV10-3	CAISSGGESPLHF
13	TRBJ1-1	NA	TRBV4-2	CASSPQGLPEAFF
15	TRBJ1-3	NA	TRBV5-5	CASSLDRAAGNTIYF
16	TRBJ2-7	TRBD2	TRBV4-1	CASSQGVGGRAYEQYF
13	TRBJ2-7	TRBD1	TRBV7-2	CASSLDRAYEQYF
13	TRBJ2-7	TRBD1	TRBV2	CASVDRVSYEQYF
15	TRBJ1-2	TRBD1	TRBV19	CASSISGQGNYGYTF
15	TRBJ2-5	TRBD1	TRBV6-1	CASTGTGVYGETQYF
14	TRBJ1-4	NA	TRBV5-4	CASSLTGTNEKLFF
13	TRBJ1-1	NA	TRBV9	CASSVRMQGEAFF
13	TRBJ2-3	NA	TRBV7-3	CASSRTYTDTQYF
15	TRBJ1-6	NA	TRBV2	CASRTGGRGTSPLHF
18	TRBJ2-6	TRBD1	TRBV5-1	CASSLGDRVPSGANVLTF
16	TRBJ2-7	TRBD2	TRBV10-3	CAISESHSGGSYEQYF
16	TRBJ2-7	NA	TRBV28	CASSQHSSPRTYEQYF
17	TRBJ2-3	TRBD2	TRBV18	CASSPPKLADLADTQYF
11	TRBJ1-5	NA	TRBV28	CASSRDQPQHF
15	TRBJ1-5	TRBD1	TRBV7-2	CASSPGQGGYQPQHF
14	TRBJ2-1	TRBD1	TRBV9	CASSVTGGYNEQFF
15	TRBJ2-1	TRBD2	TRBV11-2	CASSPASGRANEQFF
15	TRBJ2-7	TRBD2	TRBV30	CAWSTGLAGVPEQYF
15	TRBJ2-4	TRBD1	TRBV4-2	CASSQGGTGVDIQYF
16	TRBJ2-1	TRBD2	TRBV7-9	CASSPQTSGSYNEQFF
13	TRBJ2-7	TRBD2	TRBV2	CASSVLAGDEQYF
15	TRBJ1-2	NA	TRBV28	CASTFTFRRGYGYTF
14	TRBJ2-1	TRBD2	TRBV19	CASSTGLAGNEQFF
15	TRBJ1-4	NA	TRBV6-5	CASSIDRTTNEKLFF
14	TRBJ1-2	NA	TRBV29-1	CSVKEQTGVYGYTF
13	TRBJ1-3	NA	TRBV2	CASSKGARNTIYF
16	TRBJ2-3	NA	TRBV5-6	CASSFNGQRNTDTQYF
14	TRBJ2-2	NA	TRBV28	CASRGTLNTGELFF
13	TRBJ1-3	NA	TRBV5-1	CASSSGSGNTIYF
16	TRBJ2-3	NA	TRBV27	CASSLGAGRTRDTQYF
17	TRBJ2-2	TRBD2	TRBV10-2	CASSDRKGRGNTGELFF
13	TRBJ1-5	NA	TRBV7-2	CASSLVARQPQHF
16	TRBJ2-7	NA	TRBV7-2	CASSSLPGEVLYEQYF
14	TRBJ2-7	NA	TRBV5-5	CASSLARDTYEQYF
14	TRBJ1-5	NA	TRBV5-8	CASSLYQGDQPQHF
13	TRBJ1-1	NA	TRBV7-2	CASSLNRNTEAFF
14	TRBJ1-6	NA	TRBV5-6	CASSLGQINSPLHF
13	TRBJ2-5	NA	TRBV19	CASSMGGQETQYF
17	TRBJ2-1	TRBD2	TRBV6-4	CASSDSGLAGVPNEQFF
15	TRBJ1-4	NA	TRBV6-6	CASSCSEGAGEKLFF
13	TRBJ2-1	TRBD1	TRBV2	CASSRGRYNEQFF
14	TRBJ1-1	NA	TRBV6-5	CASSYSSGSTEAFF